This TCR beta chain was identified in a study of human T cells and chemical hapten exposure. TCRdb analysed the RACE reads with MiXCR anew, one entry per CDR3 protein. The sample shows a few hundred thousand distinct CDR3 sequences, around 5% of them seen only once. This clonotype was counted a few times. Time point reported: patch test 1, 2 weeks after DPC sensitization. Treatment indicated: therapeutic diphenylcyclopropenone sensitization with weekly scalp DPC. Germline V gene data show CDR1 as MNHEY and CDR2 as SVGAGI. Deletions cut 7 bases from V and 1 base from J, with 13 bases between. The CDR3 is made up of 14 amino acids.

This sequence joins TRBV6-5 and TRBJ1-1, with D perhaps TRBD1 (6 bases). Sequenced material: whole blood, taken in connection with sensitization to the hapten diphenylcyclopropenone (DPC). The receptor's source is a woman aged 50 to 60 with alopecia areata. Some clones in this sample may be carry-over from other donors' samples. CDR3 in amino acids: CASTDGQKNTEAFF. CDR3 nucleotide sequence: TGTGCCAGCACCGATGGACAGAAGAACACTGAAGCTTTCTTT.